Sequencing of this T cell receptor (beta chain) was carried out in a study of OX40 agonist ivuxolimab in advanced cancers. In the study overall: The costimulatory receptor OX40 (CD134) was targeted by ivuxolimab, a fully human IgG2 agonistic monoclonal antibody. Intravenous ivuxolimab was administered to patients every 2 weeks at six dose levels: 0.01, 0.1, 0.3, 1.5, 3 and 10 mg/kg. Of the roughly 51 patients in dose escalation, about 20 had hepatocellular carcinoma, approximately 15 had melanoma, 9 had renal cell carcinoma and 9 had head and neck cancer. In the dose-escalation cohort, nearly 85% of patients were male, and the mean age was 60 years with a range of roughly 20 to 80. Prior anti-PD-1, anti-PD-L1 or anti-CTLA-4 therapy was permitted, and approximately 40% of dose-escalation patients had received checkpoint inhibitors. Partial responses occurred in three dose-escalation patients, of whom one had hepatocellular carcinoma and two had cutaneous melanoma. Peripheral TCRbeta sequencing was intended to test whether TCR sequence diversity was altered and clonal T-cell expansion was caused by ivuxolimab. The paper covers the monotherapy dose-escalation part of the phase I ivuxolimab trial, which included N of about 50 patients.

Genomic DNA was isolated from the sorted cells so that the TCRbeta CDR3 region could be sequenced. The immunoSEQ Assay was used to sequence the TCRbeta CDR3 regions. TCRdb holds this immuneACCESS table with in-frame rearrangements only. Some clones are missing; in checked studies, unresolved V genes explain under half, and the rest has no known cause. The sample table contains roughly 64,000 clones; only one count was recorded for around 89% of them. The ten largest clones capture roughly an eighth of the sample. What the work shows at the level of the full study, not this receptor alone: The antigen specificity of the clonally expanded peripheral T cells was not determined. In the 0.1-3.0 mg/kg groups, partial responders were among the patients with the lowest normalized peripheral clonal expansion, particularly in CD8+ T cells. Low levels of normalized T-cell clonal expansion were also seen in some nonresponding patients. After ivuxolimab, more expanded clones were found on average in CD8+ T cells than in CD4+ T cells. At doses from 0.1 to 3.0 mg/kg, clonal expansion was seen in both CD4+ and CD8+ blood T cells between baseline and week 6.

Patients with autoimmune disease history or receiving systemic immunosuppression were excluded from the trial. In every dose cohort, peripheral blood was drawn for TCR sequencing at baseline, cycle 4 day 1, and cycle 7 day 1. The samples were taken from a phase I, first-in-human, multicenter, open-label dose-escalation trial of ivuxolimab. Adults with locally advanced or metastatic melanoma, renal cell, hepatocellular, or head and neck squamous cell carcinoma were enrolled in the trial. Before TCR sequencing, CD4+ and CD8+ T cells were separately sorted from peripheral blood. Worth noting for this clone: Its recognized antigen is unknown. No qualities accompany the bases; no much larger clone lies one base away.

This receptor was identified in an adult with an advanced solid tumor such as melanoma, head and neck, liver or kidney cancer. Sample: CD4+ or CD8+ T cells sorted from blood, taken in a trial of the OX40 agonist ivuxolimab.

Here the CDR3 is given as CSVVWSTGELFF. The DNA reads TGCAGCGTTGTCTGGAGCACCGGGGAGCTGTTTTTT. The rearrangement combines TRBV29-1 with TRBJ2-2; the D gene cannot be named for sure. Trimming costs V 4 bases and J 4 bases, and their ends lie 7 bases apart. According to the germline V gene, CDR1 reads SQVTM and CDR2 reads ANQGSEA. Measured from the cysteine to the phenylalanine, the CDR3 is 12 residues long. CDR3 DNA is the only sequence kept; it has 36 bases, read in frame from the first base.